These 15 T cell receptor beta chains share one sample of origin, sequenced in a study of regulatory T cells in long-lasting Graves disease. Arm-PCR of CDR3 regions and iRepertoire HTBI primers were the basis on which TCR beta libraries were built. Each CDR3 protein is one row after TCRdb ran MiXCR on the multiplex PCR reads. This table holds roughly 360,000 distinct CDR3 sequences, approximately 12% found once. Time point described: newly diagnosed GD, antithyroid drugs for less than 3 months. Following extraction of RNA from PBMCs, that RNA was used to make the TCR library. These data were also reused for a study on T cells in Graves' hyperthyroidism and ophthalmopathy.

This specimen consisted of peripheral blood mononuclear cells (PBMCs), obtained at new diagnosis, from a patient treated with antithyroid drugs. The receptors stem from a woman between 18 and 30 years old with Graves disease.

The V call is TRBV6-5, the J call TRBJ2-1; D is possibly TRBD2 (5 bases). The CDR3 covers 15 residues. Germline CDR1 MNHEY, CDR2 SVGAGI. Trimming stripped 4 bases from V and 8 bases from J, with 18 bases between. The DNA for the CDR3 is TGTGCCAGCAGTTCTACCGGGGTCTTCGGGGATGAGCAGTTCTTC. Translating it yields CASSSTGVFGDEQFF.

This clonotype came up many times. The gene calls are TRBV11-2 and TRBJ2-1, with 10 bases aligning to TRBD2. The CDR3 is made up of 18 amino acids. Germline loops: CDR1 SGHAT, CDR2 FQNNGV. Losses at the gene ends were 7 bases for V and 7 bases for J; bases not matched to a gene: 19. The CDR3 protein is CASTWYKREGPGVNEQFF. The DNA of the CDR3 is TGTGCCAGCACCTGGTATAAGCGGGAGGGCCCGGGCGTGAATGAGCAGTTCTTC.

At least ten counts were recorded for this clonotype. This sequence joins TRBV6-1 and TRBJ1-2; D unresolved. Trimming cost V 5 bases and J 5 bases, with 15 bases left between them. Germline CDR1 reads MNHNS; CDR2 reads SASEGT. CDR3 length: 14 amino acids. The CDR3 coding sequence is TGTGCCAGCAGTCGGGGTGGGAGGGCATATGGCTACACCTTC. It encodes CASSRGGRAYGYTF.

This clonotype has ten or more counts. The J gene is TRBJ1-1, the V gene TRBV12-5; D remains ambiguous. Trimming took off 2 bases at V and 5 bases at J, with 9 bases between the two ends. Germline V gene data show CDR1 as LGHNT and CDR2 as FRNRAP. CDR3 length: 13 residues. The CDR3, as DNA: TGTGCTAGTGGTTTGTCGTACCAGACTGAAGCTTTCTTT. Amino acids: CASGLSYQTEAFF.

This clonotype has a count of ten or more. This chain joins TRBV7-7 and TRBJ1-1; the D is unclear. Looked up from germline, CDR1 is SSHAT and CDR2 is FNYEAQ (reference sequence). The CDR3 has 13 amino acids. Trimming shortened V by 0 bases and J by 1 base, and 3 bases separated the two germline ends. CDR3 protein: CASSLARNTEAFF. CDR3 DNA sequence: TGTGCCAGCAGCTTAGCACGGAACACTGAAGCTTTCTTT.

This clonotype was counted at least ten times. The chain uses TRBV6-6 and TRBJ2-1, with D perhaps matching TRBD1 or TRBD2 (5 bases each). Germline V lookup: CDR1 MNHNY, CDR2 SVGAGI (reference sequence). V was shortened by 0 bases and J by 10 bases, with 16 bases between the two germline ends. The CDR3 runs 15 residues. The CDR3 DNA follows: TGTGCCAGCAGTTACTCGGTCGGGGCCCGTGCGGAGCAGTTCTTC. Its protein is CASSYSVGARAEQFF.

V and J are TRBV6-5 and TRBJ2-5; D gene ambiguous. Germline V gene data show CDR1 as MNHEY and CDR2 as SVGAGI. This CDR3 has 13 amino acids. Trimming removed 0 bases at V and 3 bases at J, with 5 bases between. The CDR3 sequence: CASSYSPEETQYF. In DNA, the CDR3 is TGTGCCAGCAGTTACTCGCCAGAAGAGACCCAGTACTTC.

This clonotype was counted many times. The rearrangement links TRBV20-1 to TRBJ2-7; no definite D call. V was trimmed by 1 base and J by 5 bases, leaving 6 bases between them. The CDR3 totals 11 residues. Germline loops: CDR1 DFQATT, CDR2 SNEGSKA (reference sequence). The CDR3 DNA follows: TGCAGTGCTAGAGTTATTAACGAGCAGTACTTC. Its protein product is CSARVINEQYF.

This clonotype was detected many times. This chain uses TRBV12-3 or TRBV12-4 with TRBJ2-1, with D perhaps TRBD2 (6 bases). Trimming left V 7 bases short and J 4 bases short, with 26 bases between. This CDR3 spans 18 amino acids. As DNA, the CDR3 is TGTGCCAGCATCCATTCACCGCTTGGGAGGCGTAAATACAATGAGCAGTTCTTC. Translating gives CASIHSPLGRRKYNEQFF.

In its sample, this clonotype was seen once. The genes are TRBV9 and TRBJ2-3, with TRBD1 identical over 9 bases. This CDR3 has 17 residues. Germline assignment: CDR1 SGDLS and CDR2 YYNGEE. V lost 4 bases to trimming and J lost 5 bases; unmatched junction nucleotides: 14. The CDR3 reads CASSTPLGTGIGDTQYF. CDR3 DNA sequence: TGTGCCAGCAGCACCCCCCTAGGGACAGGGATCGGAGATACGCAGTATTTT.

This clonotype appeared many times. The J gene is TRBJ1-2, the V gene TRBV19, with D tentatively TRBD1 (6 bases). The V gene's germline CDR1 is LNHDA and CDR2 SQIVND (reference sequence). Trimming removed 8 bases at V and 3 bases at J, with 13 bases between. The CDR3 is 13 amino acids. In DNA form, the CDR3 reads TGTGCCAGTCGAACGGGGGCGGACTATGGCTACACCTTC. Its translation is CASRTGADYGYTF.

This clonotype appeared many times. DNA for the CDR3: TGTGCCAGCAGTTTGGGGCTAGCGGGAGGCCCCGGGGAGCTGTTTTTT. The encoded protein is CASSLGLAGGPGELFF. The chain employs TRBV28 and TRBJ2-2; the match to TRBD2 covers 11 bases. CDR3 length: 16 amino acids. Trimming took 3 bases from V and 6 from J; bases not matched to a gene: 6. CDR1 is MDHEN and CDR2 is SYDVKM in the germline V gene.

This clonotype was detected only a few times. The chain employs TRBV27 and TRBJ2-1, with no clear D. Germline values: CDR1 MNHEY, CDR2 SMNVEV (reference sequence). The CDR3 extends over 13 amino acids. V dropped 3 bases and J dropped 7 bases, with 10 bases sitting between them. CDR3 in amino acids: CASSFALGNEQFF. CDR3 sequence (DNA): TGTGCCAGCAGTTTTGCTCTGGGGAATGAGCAGTTCTTC.

This clonotype showed up just a few times. The gene calls are TRBV10-3 and TRBJ1-1, with TRBD1 as a possible D gene (6 bases). V lost 11 bases and J 3 bases, leaving 16 bases between the germline ends. CDR3 length equals 13 residues. The germline V gene encodes CDR1 ENHRY and CDR2 SYGVKD. This chain's CDR3 is CASTAGVDTEAFF. The CDR3 nucleotides read TGTGCCTCGACCGCAGGGGTTGACACTGAAGCTTTCTTT.

This clonotype was picked up many times. This chain links TRBV27 with TRBJ2-1; 11 bases are a match to TRBD2. Germline V gene data show CDR1 as MNHEY and CDR2 as SMNVEV (reference sequence). V shed 2 bases, J shed 9 bases, and the junction held 6 bases outside the gene matches. The CDR3 has 15 residues. Here the CDR3 DNA reads TGTGCCAGCAGTTTAGTAGCGGGGGGGCATGGTGAGCAGTTCTTC. It codes for CASSLVAGGHGEQFF.